This T cell receptor (beta chain) appears in the sequencing data of a study of shared T cell receptors in the human thymus. The CDR3 is made up of 15 amino acids. The V end was cut by 2 bases, the J end by 5 bases, with 15 bases between. Germline lookup yields CDR1 SGHDN and CDR2 FVKESK. The table came from immunoSEQ multiplex PCR; TCRdb's copy has only in-frame clones and leaves some out. Here the sample spans 650,000 to 950,000 clones, around 85% being singletons. These records were also assigned to another study, of human thymus T cells. As that study records: Congenital heart defects were the reason for the corrective surgery that the donors, healthy Finnish infants, were having. Thymus tissue for the work was resected from patients undergoing corrective heart surgery. Gene usage (both V and J) appeared biased in thymic and blood repertoires. Thymic TCR repertoires of unrelated people reportedly overlapped highly.

Sequencing was performed on thymocytes. The genes are TRBV14 and TRBJ1-2; D perhaps matches TRBD1 (5 bases). The receptor was isolated from a girl less than two years old with a congenital heart defect. The CDR3: CASSQTPGMFYGYTF. The CDR3, as DNA: TGTGCCAGCAGCCAAACGCCAGGGATGTTTTATGGCTACACCTTC.